What follows describes a single TCR beta chain. Its antigen is undetermined. These data come from a study of shared clonotypes between healthy human individuals. Points from the study as a whole: Blood was the sole source, and tissue repertoires probably differ. Shared clonotypes: roughly 4.5% naive CD4, roughly 3.5% naive CD8, 2.3% memory CD4, around 0.4% memory CD8.

Clones were read by immunoSEQ multiplex PCR, and TCRdb kept only the in-frame ones, dropping some. Among approximately 2.5 million clones, approximately 90% were seen once, and the ten largest hold roughly 0.15%. Both subsets, CD45RA+ naive and CD45RA-negative memory, were split from the CD4+ cells. Between the trimmed V and J ends, which lost 3 bases and 8 bases, there was a span of 24 bases. Germline-derived CDR1 and CDR2 are LNHNV and YYDKDF (reference sequence). The CDR3 contains 17 residues. Sequencing used naive CD4+ T cells sorted from blood. Subset: CD45RA+ positively selected. The source of this sequence is a man aged 18 to 30 in good health. The chain joins TRBV15 to TRBJ2-3; D might be TRBD1 or TRBD2, each matching 5 bases. CDR3 nucleotides: TGTGCCACCAGCAGGGGCGCCGAGGGCAGCAATAGGGGTACGCAGTATTTT. It is translated as CATSRGAEGSNRGTQYF.